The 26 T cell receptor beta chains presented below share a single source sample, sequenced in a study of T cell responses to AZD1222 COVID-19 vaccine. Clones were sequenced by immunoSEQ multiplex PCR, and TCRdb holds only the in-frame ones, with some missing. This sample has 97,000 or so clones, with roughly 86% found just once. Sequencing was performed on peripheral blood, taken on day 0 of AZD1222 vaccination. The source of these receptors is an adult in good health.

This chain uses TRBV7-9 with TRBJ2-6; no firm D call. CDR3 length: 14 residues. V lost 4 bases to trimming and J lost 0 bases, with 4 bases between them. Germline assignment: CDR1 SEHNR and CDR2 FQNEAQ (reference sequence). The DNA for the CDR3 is TGTGCCAGCAGCTCAGCCTCTGGGGCCAACGTCCTGACTTTC. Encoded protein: CASSSASGANVLTF.

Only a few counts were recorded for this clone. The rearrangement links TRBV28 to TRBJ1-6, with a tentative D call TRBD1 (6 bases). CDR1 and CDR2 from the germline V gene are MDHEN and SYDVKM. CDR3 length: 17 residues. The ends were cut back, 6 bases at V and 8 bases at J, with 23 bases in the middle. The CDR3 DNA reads TGTGCCAGCAGCCCCGCCGGAGGTCAGGGGATCTATTCACCCCTCCACTTT. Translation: CASSPAGGQGIYSPLHF.

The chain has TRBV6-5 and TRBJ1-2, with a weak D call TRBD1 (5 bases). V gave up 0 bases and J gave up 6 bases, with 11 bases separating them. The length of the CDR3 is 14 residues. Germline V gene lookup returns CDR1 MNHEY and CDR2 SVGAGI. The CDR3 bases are TGTGCCAGCAGTTACTCAGGGGCCTACAATGGCTACACCTTC. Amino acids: CASSYSGAYNGYTF.

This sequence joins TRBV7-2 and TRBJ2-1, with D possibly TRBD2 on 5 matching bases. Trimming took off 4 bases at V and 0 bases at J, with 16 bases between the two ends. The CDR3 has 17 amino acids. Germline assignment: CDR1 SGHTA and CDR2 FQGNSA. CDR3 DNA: TGTGCCAGCAGCTCCAAAGGGAGTCAAAGCTCCTACAATGAGCAGTTCTTC. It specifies CASSSKGSQSSYNEQFF.

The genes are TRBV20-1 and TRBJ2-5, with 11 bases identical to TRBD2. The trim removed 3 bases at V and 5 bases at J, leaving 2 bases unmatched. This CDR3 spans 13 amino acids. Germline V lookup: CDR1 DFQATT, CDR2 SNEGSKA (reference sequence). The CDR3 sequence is CSASSSGRETQYF. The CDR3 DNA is TGCAGTGCTAGTTCTAGCGGGAGGGAGACCCAGTACTTC.

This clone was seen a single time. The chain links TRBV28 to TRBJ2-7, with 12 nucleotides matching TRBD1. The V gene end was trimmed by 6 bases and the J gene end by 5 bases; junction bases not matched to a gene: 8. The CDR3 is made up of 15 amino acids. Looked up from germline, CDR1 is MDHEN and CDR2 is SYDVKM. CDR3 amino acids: CASRPPGQGAHEQYF. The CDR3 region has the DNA TGTGCCAGCAGGCCACCGGGACAGGGGGCGCACGAGCAGTACTTC.

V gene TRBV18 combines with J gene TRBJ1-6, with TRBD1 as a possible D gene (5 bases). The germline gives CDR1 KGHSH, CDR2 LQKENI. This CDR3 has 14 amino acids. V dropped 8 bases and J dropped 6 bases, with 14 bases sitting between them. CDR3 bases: TGTGCCAGCGCCGGGACGGATTCTAATTCACCCCTCCACTTT. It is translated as CASAGTDSNSPLHF. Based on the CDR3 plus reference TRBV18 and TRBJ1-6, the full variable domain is NAGVMQNPRHLVRRRGQEARLRCSPMKGHSHVYWYRQLPEEGLKFMVYLQKENIIDESGMPKERFSAEFPKEGPSILRIQQVVRGDSAAYFCASAGTDSNSPLHFGNGTRLTVT.

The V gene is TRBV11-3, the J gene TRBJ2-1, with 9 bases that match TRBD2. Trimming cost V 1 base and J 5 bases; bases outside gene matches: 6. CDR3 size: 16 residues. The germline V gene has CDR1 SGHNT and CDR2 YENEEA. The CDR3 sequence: CASSLGGGGADNEQFF. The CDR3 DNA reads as TGTGCCAGCAGCTTAGGCGGCGGGGGGGCTGACAATGAGCAGTTCTTC.

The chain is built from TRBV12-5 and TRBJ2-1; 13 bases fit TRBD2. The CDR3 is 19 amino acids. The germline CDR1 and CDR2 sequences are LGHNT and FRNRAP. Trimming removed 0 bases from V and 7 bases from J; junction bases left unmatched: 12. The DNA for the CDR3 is TGTGCTAGTGGTTTGGTACTGATGATCTTACTAGCGGGAGGGAATGAGCAGTTCTTC. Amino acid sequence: CASGLVLMILLAGGNEQFF. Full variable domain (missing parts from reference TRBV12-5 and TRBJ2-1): DARVTQTPRHKVTEMGQEVTMRCQPILGHNTVFWYRQTMMQGLELLAYFRNRAPLDDSGMPKDRFSAEMPDATLATLKIQPSEPRDSAVYFCASGLVLMILLAGGNEQFFGPGTRLTVL.

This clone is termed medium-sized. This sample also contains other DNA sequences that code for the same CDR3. DNA for the CDR3: TGTGCCAGCAGCTTCGGGACAGGCTACGAGCAGTACTTC. Protein product: CASSFGTGYEQYF. This rearrangement joins TRBV7-3 to TRBJ2-7, with TRBD1 identical over 8 bases. Trimming removed 3 bases from V and 3 bases from J; junction bases left unmatched: 1. This CDR3 has 13 amino acids. The V gene's germline CDR1 is SGHTA and CDR2 FQGTGA.

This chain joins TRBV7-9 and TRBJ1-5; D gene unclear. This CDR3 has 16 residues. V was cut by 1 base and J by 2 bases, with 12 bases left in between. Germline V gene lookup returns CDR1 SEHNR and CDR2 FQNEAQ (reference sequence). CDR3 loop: CASSLGGGSRNQPQHF. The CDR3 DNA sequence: TGTGCCAGCAGCTTAGGCGGTGGTTCGCGCAATCAGCCCCAGCATTTT.

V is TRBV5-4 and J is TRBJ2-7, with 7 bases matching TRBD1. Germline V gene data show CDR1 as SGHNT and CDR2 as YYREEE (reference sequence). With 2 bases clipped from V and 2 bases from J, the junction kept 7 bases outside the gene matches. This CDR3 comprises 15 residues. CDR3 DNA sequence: TGTGCCAGCAGCTTCGATCAGGGGGTAACCTACGAGCAGTACTTC. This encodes CASSFDQGVTYEQYF.

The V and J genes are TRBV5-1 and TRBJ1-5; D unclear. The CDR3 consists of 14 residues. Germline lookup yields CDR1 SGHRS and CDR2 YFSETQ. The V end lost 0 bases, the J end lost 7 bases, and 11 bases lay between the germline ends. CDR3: CASSLEGRGQPQHF. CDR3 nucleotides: TGCGCCAGCAGCTTGGAGGGCCGGGGACAGCCCCAGCATTTT.

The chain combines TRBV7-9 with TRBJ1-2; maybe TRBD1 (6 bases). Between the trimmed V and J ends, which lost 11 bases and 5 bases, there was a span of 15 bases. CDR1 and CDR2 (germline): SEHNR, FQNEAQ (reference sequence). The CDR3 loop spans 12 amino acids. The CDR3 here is CAGGAGEYGYTF. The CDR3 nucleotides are TGTGCCGGTGGGGCAGGGGAGTATGGCTACACCTTC.

The CDR3 coding sequence is TGTGCCAGTAGTTCCCCCTATAGGGTAGTGAACACTGAAGCTTTCTTT. Protein: CASSSPYRVVNTEAFF. The J gene is TRBJ1-1, the V gene TRBV19, with unresolved D. Trimming removed 5 bases from V and 0 bases from J, with 16 bases in between. The germline CDR1 and CDR2 sequences are LNHDA and SQIVND (reference sequence). The CDR3 runs to 16 residues.

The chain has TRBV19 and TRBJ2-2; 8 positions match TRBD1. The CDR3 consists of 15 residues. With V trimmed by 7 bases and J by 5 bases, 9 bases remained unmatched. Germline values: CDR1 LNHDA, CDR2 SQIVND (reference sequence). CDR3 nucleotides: TGTGCCAGTAAAAGGCAGGGGGCAGGGACCGGGGAGCTGTTTTTT. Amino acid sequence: CASKRQGAGTGELFF.

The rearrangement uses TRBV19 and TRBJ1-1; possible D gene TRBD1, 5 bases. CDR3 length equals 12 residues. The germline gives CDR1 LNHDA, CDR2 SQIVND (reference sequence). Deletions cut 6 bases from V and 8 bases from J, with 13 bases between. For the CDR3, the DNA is TGTGCCAGTAGAACACAGGCGTCCGAAGCTTTCTTT. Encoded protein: CASRTQASEAFF.

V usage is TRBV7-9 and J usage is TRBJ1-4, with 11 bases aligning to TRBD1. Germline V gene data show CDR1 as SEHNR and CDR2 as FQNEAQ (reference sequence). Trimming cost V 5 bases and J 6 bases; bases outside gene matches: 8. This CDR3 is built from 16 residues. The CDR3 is CASSPPPGQGDEKLFF. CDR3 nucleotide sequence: TGTGCCAGCAGCCCCCCGCCGGGACAGGGGGATGAAAAACTGTTTTTT.

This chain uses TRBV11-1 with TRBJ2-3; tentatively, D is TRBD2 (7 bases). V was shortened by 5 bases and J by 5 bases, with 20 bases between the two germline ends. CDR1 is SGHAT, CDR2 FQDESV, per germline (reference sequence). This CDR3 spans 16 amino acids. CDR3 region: CASSHGGQGLRDTQYF. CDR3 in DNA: TGTGCCAGCAGCCACGGGGGGCAGGGCTTGAGAGATACGCAGTATTTT.

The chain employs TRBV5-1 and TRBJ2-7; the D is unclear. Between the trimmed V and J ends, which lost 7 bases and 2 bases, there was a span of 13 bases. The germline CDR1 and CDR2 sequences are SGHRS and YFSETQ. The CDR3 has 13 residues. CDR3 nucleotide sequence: TGCGCCAGCTCGATGGACCCTACCTACGAGCAGTACTTC. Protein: CASSMDPTYEQYF.

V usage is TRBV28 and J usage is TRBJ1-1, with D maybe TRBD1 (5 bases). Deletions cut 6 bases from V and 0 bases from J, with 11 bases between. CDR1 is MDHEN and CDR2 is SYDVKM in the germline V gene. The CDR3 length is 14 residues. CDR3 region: CASRPGQLNTEAFF. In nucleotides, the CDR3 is TGTGCCAGCAGACCCGGACAATTGAACACTGAAGCTTTCTTT.

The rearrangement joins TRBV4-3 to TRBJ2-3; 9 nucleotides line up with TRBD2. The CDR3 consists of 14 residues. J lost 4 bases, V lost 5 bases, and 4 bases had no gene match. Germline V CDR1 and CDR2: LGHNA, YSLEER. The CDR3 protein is CASSISGSADTQYF. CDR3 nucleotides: TGCGCCAGCAGCATTAGCGGGAGTGCAGATACGCAGTATTTT.

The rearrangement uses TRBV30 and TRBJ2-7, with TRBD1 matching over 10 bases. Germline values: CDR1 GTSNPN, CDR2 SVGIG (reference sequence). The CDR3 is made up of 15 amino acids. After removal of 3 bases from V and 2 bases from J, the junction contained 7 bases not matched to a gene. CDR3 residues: CAWSAGTGAAYEQYF. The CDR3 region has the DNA TGTGCCTGGAGCGCCGGGACAGGGGCCGCCTACGAGCAGTACTTC. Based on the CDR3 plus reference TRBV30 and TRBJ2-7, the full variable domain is SQTIHQWPATLVQPVGSPLSLECTVEGTSNPNLYWYRQAAGRGLQLLFYSVGIGQISSEVPQNLSASRPQDRQFILSSKKLLLSDSGFYLCAWSAGTGAAYEQYFGPGTRLTVT.

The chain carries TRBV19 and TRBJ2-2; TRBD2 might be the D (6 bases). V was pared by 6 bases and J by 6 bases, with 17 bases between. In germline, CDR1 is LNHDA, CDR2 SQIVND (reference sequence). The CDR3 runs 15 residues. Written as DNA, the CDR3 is TGTGCCAGTAGAGATCTCAAGGAGGGAGCCGGGGAGCTGTTTTTT. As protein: CASRDLKEGAGELFF.

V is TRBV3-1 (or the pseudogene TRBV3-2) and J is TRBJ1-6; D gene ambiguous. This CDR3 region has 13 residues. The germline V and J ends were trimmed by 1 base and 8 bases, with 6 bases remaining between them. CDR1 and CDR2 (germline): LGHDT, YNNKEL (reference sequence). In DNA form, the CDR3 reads TGTGCCAGCAGCCAAGGGGGTCATTCACCCCTCCACTTT. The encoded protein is CASSQGGHSPLHF.

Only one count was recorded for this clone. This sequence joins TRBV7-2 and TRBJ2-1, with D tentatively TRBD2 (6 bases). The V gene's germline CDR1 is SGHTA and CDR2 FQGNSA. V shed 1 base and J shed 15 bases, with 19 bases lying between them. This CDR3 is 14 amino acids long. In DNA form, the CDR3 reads TGTGCCAGCAGCTTAGATAATAGACTAGGGCCGTTGTTCTTC. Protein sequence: CASSLDNRLGPLFF. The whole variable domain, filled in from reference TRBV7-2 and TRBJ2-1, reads GAGVSQSPSNKVTEKGKDVELRCDPISGHTALYWYRQSLGQGLEFLIYFQGNSAPDKSGLPSDRFSAERTGGSVSTLTIQRTQQEDSAVYLCASSLDNRLGPLFFGPGTRLTVL.